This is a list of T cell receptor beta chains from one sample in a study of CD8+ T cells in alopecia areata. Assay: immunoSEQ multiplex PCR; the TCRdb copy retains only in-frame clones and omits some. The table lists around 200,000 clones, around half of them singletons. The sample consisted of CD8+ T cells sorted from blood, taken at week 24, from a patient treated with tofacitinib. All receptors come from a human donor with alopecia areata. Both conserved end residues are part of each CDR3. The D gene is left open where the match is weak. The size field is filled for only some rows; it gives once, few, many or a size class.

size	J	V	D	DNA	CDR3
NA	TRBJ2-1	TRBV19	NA	TGTGCCAGTAGTATGGGGGGCTACAATGAGCAGTTCTTC	CASSMGGYNEQFF
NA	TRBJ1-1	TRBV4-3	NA	TGCGCCAGCAGCCAAGATAGGGTAAACACTGAAGCTTTCTTT	CASSQDRVNTEAFF
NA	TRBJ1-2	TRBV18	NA	TGTGCCAGCTCACCCAATAACGGACACCCCGAGGGCTACACCTTC	CASSPNNGHPEGYTF
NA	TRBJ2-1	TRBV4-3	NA	TGCGCCAGCAGCCACGGTGTCGGGGACTCCTACAATGAGCAGTTCTTC	CASSHGVGDSYNEQFF
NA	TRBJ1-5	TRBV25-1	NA	TGTGCCAGCAGTGACCGGAGAGGAGACAATCAGCCCCAGCATTTT	CASSDRRGDNQPQHF
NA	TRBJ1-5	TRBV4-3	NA	TGCGCCAGCAGCCAGAACACCGATCCACAGGGTAATCAGCCCCAGCATTTT	CASSQNTDPQGNQPQHF
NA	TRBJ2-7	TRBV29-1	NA	TGCAGCGTTGGGGGGGACAGAAAACCCTACGAGCAGTACTTC	CSVGGDRKPYEQYF
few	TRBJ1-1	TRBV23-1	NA	TGCGCCAGCAAAGCCGGTGAAGCTTTCTTT	CASKAGEAFF
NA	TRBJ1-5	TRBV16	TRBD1	TGTGCCAGCAGCCTCGGGACAGCGAGCAATCAGCCCCAGCATTTT	CASSLGTASNQPQHF
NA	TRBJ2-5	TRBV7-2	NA	TGTGCCAGCAGCTTAGAATCCCAGTACTTC	CASSLESQYF
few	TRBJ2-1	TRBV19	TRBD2	TGTGCCAGTAGTAGGACGGGACTAGGGGGGACTAATGAGCAGTTCTTC	CASSRTGLGGTNEQFF
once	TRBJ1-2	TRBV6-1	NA	TGTGCCAGCAGTGCCGGTTATGGCTACACCTTC	CASSAGYGYTF
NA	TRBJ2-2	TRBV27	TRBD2	TGTGCCAGCAGTGGAGCGGGGGACAAGAACACCGGGGAGCTGTTTTTT	CASSGAGDKNTGELFF
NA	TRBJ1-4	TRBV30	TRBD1	TGTGCCTGGAGTGGGGACAGGGGAAAGGAAAAACTGTTTTTT	CAWSGDRGKEKLFF
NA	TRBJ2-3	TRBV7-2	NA	TGTGCCAGCAGCCCCCTGGGTCGAATCACAGATACGCAGTATTTT	CASSPLGRITDTQYF
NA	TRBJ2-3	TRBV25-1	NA	TGTGCCAGCAGTGAAGTTACTACATCCACAGATACGCAGTATTTT	CASSEVTTSTDTQYF
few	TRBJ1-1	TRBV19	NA	TGTGCCAGTAGTTCTCCTTTGTACGAGGAAAAGGGAACTGAAGCTTTCTTT	CASSSPLYEEKGTEAFF